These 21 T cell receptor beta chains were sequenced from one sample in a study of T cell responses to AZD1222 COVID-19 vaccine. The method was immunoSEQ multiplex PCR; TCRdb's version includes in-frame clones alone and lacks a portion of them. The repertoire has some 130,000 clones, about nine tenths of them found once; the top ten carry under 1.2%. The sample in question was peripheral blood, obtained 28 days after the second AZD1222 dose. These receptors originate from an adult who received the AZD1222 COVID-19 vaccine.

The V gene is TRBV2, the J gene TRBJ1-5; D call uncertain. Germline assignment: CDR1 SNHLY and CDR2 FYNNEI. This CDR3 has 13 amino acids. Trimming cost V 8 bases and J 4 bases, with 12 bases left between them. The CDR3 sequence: CASAEGGNQPQHF. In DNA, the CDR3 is TGTGCCAGCGCCGAGGGCGGGAATCAGCCCCAGCATTTT.

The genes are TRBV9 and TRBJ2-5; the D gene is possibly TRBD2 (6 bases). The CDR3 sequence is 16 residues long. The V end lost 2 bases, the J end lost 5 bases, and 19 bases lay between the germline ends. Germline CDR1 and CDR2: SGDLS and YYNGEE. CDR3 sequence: CASSVSEWGGGETQYF. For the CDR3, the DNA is TGTGCCAGCAGCGTGAGTGAGTGGGGTGGAGGGGAGACCCAGTACTTC.

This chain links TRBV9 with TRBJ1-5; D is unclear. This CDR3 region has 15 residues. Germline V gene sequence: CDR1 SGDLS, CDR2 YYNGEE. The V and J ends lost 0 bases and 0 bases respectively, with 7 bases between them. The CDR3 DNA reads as TGTGCCAGCAGCGTAGCTGATGATAGCAATCAGCCCCAGCATTTT. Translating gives CASSVADDSNQPQHF.

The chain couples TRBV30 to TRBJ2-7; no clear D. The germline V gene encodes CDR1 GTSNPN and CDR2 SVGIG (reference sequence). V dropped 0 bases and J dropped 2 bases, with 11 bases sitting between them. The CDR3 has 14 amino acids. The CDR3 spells CAWSVPQIPYEQYF. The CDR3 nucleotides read TGTGCCTGGAGTGTACCACAGATACCCTACGAGCAGTACTTC.

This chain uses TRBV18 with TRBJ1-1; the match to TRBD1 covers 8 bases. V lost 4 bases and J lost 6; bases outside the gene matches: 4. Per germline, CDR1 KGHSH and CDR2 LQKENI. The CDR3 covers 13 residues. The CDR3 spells CASSQEQGAEAFF. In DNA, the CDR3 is TGTGCCAGCTCACAAGAACAGGGGGCTGAAGCTTTCTTT.

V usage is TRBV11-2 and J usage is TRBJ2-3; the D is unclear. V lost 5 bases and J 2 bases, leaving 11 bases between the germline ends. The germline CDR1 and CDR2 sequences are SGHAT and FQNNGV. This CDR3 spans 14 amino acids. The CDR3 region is CASSDVWDTDTQYF. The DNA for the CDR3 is TGTGCCAGCAGCGACGTATGGGACACAGATACGCAGTATTTT.

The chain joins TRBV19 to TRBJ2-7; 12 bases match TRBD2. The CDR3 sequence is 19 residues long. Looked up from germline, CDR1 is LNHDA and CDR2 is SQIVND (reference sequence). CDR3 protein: CAILLVLGTSGLPYYEQYF. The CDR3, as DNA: TGTGCTATCCTACTTGTTCTGGGGACTAGCGGGCTCCCCTACTACGAGCAGTACTTC.

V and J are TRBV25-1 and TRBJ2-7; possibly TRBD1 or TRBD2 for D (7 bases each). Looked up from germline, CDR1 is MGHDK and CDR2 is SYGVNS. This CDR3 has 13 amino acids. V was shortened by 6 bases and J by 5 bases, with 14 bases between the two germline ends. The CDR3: CASSRGGSDEQYF. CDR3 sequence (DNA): TGTGCCAGCAGCAGGGGGGGGAGCGACGAGCAGTACTTC.

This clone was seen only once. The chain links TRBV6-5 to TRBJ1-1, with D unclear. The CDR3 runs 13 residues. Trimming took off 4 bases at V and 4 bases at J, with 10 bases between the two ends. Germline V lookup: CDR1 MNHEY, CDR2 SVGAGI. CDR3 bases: TGTGCCAGCAGTTTGAATTTCGGCACTGAAGCTTTCTTT. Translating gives CASSLNFGTEAFF.

The CDR3 region is CAISGTGETGELFF. Here the CDR3 DNA reads TGTGCCATCAGTGGGACGGGGGAGACCGGGGAGCTGTTTTTT. This chain connects TRBV10-3 to TRBJ2-2, with D maybe TRBD2 (6 bases). Trimming removed 4 bases at V and 5 bases at J, with 11 bases between. The CDR3 runs 14 residues. The germline gives CDR1 ENHRY, CDR2 SYGVKD.

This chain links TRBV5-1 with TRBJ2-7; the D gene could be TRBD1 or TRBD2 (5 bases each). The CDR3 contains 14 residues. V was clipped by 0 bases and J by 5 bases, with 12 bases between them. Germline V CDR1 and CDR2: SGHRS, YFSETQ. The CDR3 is CASSLGAGRDEQYF. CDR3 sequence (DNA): TGCGCCAGCAGCTTGGGGGCAGGGAGAGACGAGCAGTACTTC.

Written as DNA, the CDR3 is TGTGCCAGCAGTGAAGGAGGGAACGGTAATCAGCCCCAGCATTTT. This sequence encodes CASSEGGNGNQPQHF. The chain is built from TRBV6-1 and TRBJ1-5, with D uncertain. The CDR3 loop spans 15 amino acids. Germline V CDR1 and CDR2: MNHNS, SASEGT. Trimming pared 1 base from V and 4 bases from J, leaving 11 bases between.

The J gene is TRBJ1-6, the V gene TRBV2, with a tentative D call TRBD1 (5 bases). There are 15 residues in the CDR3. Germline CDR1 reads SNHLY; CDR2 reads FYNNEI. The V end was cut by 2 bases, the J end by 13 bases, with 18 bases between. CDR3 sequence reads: CASSELLQALGPLHF. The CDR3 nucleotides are TGTGCCAGCAGTGAACTATTACAGGCCCTAGGGCCCCTCCACTTT.

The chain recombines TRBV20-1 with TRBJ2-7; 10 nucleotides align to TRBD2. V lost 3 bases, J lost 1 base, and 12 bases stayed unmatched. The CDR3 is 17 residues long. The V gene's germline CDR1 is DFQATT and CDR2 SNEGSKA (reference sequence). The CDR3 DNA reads TGCAGTGCTAGTGGGGCGCTAGCGGGAGACATTTCCTACGAGCAGTACTTC. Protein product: CSASGALAGDISYEQYF.

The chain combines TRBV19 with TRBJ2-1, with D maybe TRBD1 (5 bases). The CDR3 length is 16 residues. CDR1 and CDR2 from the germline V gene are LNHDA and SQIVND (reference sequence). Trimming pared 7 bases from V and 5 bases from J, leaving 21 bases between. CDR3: CASTKWTALGDNEQFF. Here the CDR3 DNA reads TGTGCCAGTACCAAATGGACGGCCCTAGGGGACAATGAGCAGTTCTTC.

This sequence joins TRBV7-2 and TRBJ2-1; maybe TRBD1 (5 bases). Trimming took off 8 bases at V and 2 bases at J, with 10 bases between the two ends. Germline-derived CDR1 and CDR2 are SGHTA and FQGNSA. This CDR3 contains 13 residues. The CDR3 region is CASQGTPYNEQFF. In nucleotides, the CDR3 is TGTGCCAGCCAGGGAACCCCCTACAATGAGCAGTTCTTC.

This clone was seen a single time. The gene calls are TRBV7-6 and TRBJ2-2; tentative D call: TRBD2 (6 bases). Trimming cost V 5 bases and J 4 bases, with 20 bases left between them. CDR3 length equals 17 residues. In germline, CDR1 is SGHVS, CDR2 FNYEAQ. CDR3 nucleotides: TGTGCCAGCAGCCGAGCGGCTAGCGCCTTAATCACCGGGGAGCTGTTTTTT. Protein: CASSRAASALITGELFF.

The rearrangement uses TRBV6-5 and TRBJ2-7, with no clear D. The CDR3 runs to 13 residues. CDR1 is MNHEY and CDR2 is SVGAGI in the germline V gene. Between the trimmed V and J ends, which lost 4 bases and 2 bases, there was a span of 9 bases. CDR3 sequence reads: CASSSGRAYEQYF. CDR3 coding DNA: TGTGCCAGCAGTTCAGGACGGGCCTACGAGCAGTACTTC.

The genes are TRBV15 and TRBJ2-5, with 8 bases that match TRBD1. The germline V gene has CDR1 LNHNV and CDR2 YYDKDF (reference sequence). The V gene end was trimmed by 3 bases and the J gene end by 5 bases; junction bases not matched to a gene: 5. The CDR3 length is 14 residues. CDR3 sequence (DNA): TGTGCCACCAGCAGGGGACAGGTTTTGGAGACCCAGTACTTC. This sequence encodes CATSRGQVLETQYF.

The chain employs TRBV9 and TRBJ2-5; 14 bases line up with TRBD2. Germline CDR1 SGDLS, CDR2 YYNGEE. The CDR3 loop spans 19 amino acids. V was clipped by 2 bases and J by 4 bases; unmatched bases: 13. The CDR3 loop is CASSVGTGTSGSRLETQYF. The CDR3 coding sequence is TGTGCCAGCAGCGTGGGGACCGGGACTAGCGGGAGTCGGCTAGAGACCCAGTACTTC.

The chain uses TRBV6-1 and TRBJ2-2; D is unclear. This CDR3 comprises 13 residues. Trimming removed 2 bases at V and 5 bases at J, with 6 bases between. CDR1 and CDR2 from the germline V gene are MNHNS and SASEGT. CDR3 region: CASSESGTGELFF. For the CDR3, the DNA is TGTGCCAGCAGTGAAAGTGGGACCGGGGAGCTGTTTTTT.